The entry below describes one TCR beta chain. The V gene lost 5 bases and the J gene lost 5 bases, with 12 bases spanning the gap. CDR3 length: 14 amino acids. In germline, CDR1 is SGHTA, CDR2 FQGNSA. The sample comes from a study of technical replicates of blood from a handful of donors. Some clones are missing from TCRdb's copy, which holds only in-frame ones; the method was immunoSEQ multiplex PCR. The sample holds under 75,000 clones, 80% to 95% seen once. Sequencing input: PBMCs. The source of this sequence is a human donor in good health. Some clones in this sample may be carry-over from other donors' samples. J is TRBJ2-2 and V is TRBV7-2; D might be TRBD2 (5 bases). The CDR3 region has the DNA TGTGCCAGCAGCCGAAGCCGAGGGACCGGGGAGCTGTTTTTT. Translation gives CASSRSRGTGELFF.